The T cell receptor (beta chain) under discussion was sequenced for a study of blood T cell repertoires in COVID-19. The method was immunoSEQ multiplex PCR; TCRdb's version includes in-frame clones alone and lacks a portion of them. The sample records roughly 180,000 clones, approximately 90% being singletons. Germline V gene sequence: CDR1 MGHRA, CDR2 YSYEKL. Trimming took 3 bases from V and 6 from J, leaving 9 bases between them. The length of the CDR3 is 13 residues. V is TRBV4-1 and J is TRBJ1-5, with D tentatively TRBD1 (6 bases). This clonotype was sampled from a man aged 18 to 30 with acute or convalescent COVID-19. Sequenced input: peripheral blood. CDR3 nucleotide sequence: TGCGCCAGCAGCCACACAGGGTTTCAGCCCCAGCATTTT. Its translation: CASSHTGFQPQHF.